Included here is one T cell receptor beta chain sequence, with context. No antigen is known for it. This entry belongs to a study of OX40 agonist ivuxolimab in advanced cancers. General study findings and limits: Nonresponders included some who also had low normalized T-cell clonal expansion.

Enrollment shut out patients with autoimmune disease history or systemic immunosuppression. Repertoires were generated with immunoSEQ multiplex PCR, while TCRdb's copy carries only in-frame clones and drops some. This table holds some 30,000 clones, less than 85% found once. Trimming took off 0 bases at V and 3 bases at J, with 15 bases between the two ends. The CDR3 loop spans 16 amino acids. Germline values: CDR1 LNHNV, CDR2 YYDKDF (reference sequence). The sequencing used CD4+ or CD8+ T cells sorted from blood, collected in a trial of the OX40 agonist ivuxolimab. The receptor was derived from an adult with an advanced solid tumor such as melanoma, head and neck, liver or kidney cancer. The chain combines TRBV15 with TRBJ2-7; D may be TRBD1 or TRBD2 (5 bases each). The CDR3 loop reads CATSRDLSRDDYEQYF. CDR3 in DNA: TGTGCCACCAGCAGAGATCTTTCCCGGGACGACTACGAGCAGTACTTC.